Listed here are 10 T cell receptor beta chains from one sample, sequenced in a study of blood T cell repertoires in COVID-19. TCRdb's table, derived via immunoSEQ multiplex PCR, lists solely in-frame clones and lacks some. The table lists 240,000 or so clones, roughly 86% of them singletons, with around 0.78% in the top ten. Source material: peripheral blood. The origin of the receptors is a young woman with acute or convalescent COVID-19.

The chain uses TRBV7-2 and TRBJ2-3; D remains ambiguous. The CDR3 has 15 residues. V lost 5 bases to trimming and J lost 2 bases, with 14 bases between them. Germline V gene sequence: CDR1 SGHTA, CDR2 FQGNSA. Here the CDR3 DNA reads TGTGCCAGCAGCATCCGGGTGAGGATCACAGATACGCAGTATTTT. It translates to CASSIRVRITDTQYF. Together with reference TRBV7-2 and TRBJ2-3, the CDR3 gives the full variable domain: GAGVSQSPSNKVTEKGKDVELRCDPISGHTALYWYRQSLGQGLEFLIYFQGNSAPDKSGLPSDRFSAERTGGSVSTLTIQRTQQEDSAVYLCASSIRVRITDTQYFGPGTRLTVL.

This clone occurred once. This chain uses TRBV19 with TRBJ2-7, with 10 bases that match TRBD2. The CDR3 is 16 residues long. In germline, CDR1 is LNHDA, CDR2 SQIVND (reference sequence). With V trimmed by 7 bases and J by 2 bases, 11 bases remained unmatched. The CDR3 DNA reads TGTGCCAGTACCACCGGGGCTAGCGGGAGACCCTACGAGCAGTACTTC. Protein: CASTTGASGRPYEQYF.

The chain uses TRBV4-2 and TRBJ1-4; 12 bases are shared with TRBD1. The CDR3 contains 14 residues. Trimming cost V 3 bases and J 8 bases; bases outside gene matches: 1. Per germline, CDR1 LGHNA and CDR2 YNFKEQ. The CDR3 loop is CASSQGQGAEKLFF. In nucleotides, the CDR3 is TGTGCCAGCAGCCAGGGACAGGGGGCCGAAAAACTGTTTTTT.

The rearrangement uses TRBV6-5 and TRBJ1-1, with 8 positions matching TRBD1. This CDR3 is 13 amino acids long. CDR1 and CDR2 from the germline V gene are MNHEY and SVGAGI. Trimming took 2 bases from V and 7 from J; bases not matched to a gene: 3. The chain's CDR3 is CASSYPGTGEAFF. The CDR3 nucleotides are TGTGCCAGCAGTTACCCTGGGACAGGTGAAGCTTTCTTT.

This sequence joins TRBV13 and TRBJ1-3; D is uncertain. V dropped 1 base and J dropped 3 bases, with 7 bases sitting between them. Germline lookup yields CDR1 PRHDT and CDR2 FYEKMQ (reference sequence). The length of the CDR3 is 14 residues. DNA of the CDR3: TGTGCCAGCAGCTTAGTGGGCAGTGGAAACACCATATATTTT. It codes for CASSLVGSGNTIYF.

V gene TRBV5-6 combines with J gene TRBJ1-1, with D unresolved. The CDR3 has 13 residues. The germline V and J ends were trimmed by 4 bases and 3 bases, with 10 bases remaining between them. Germline V lookup: CDR1 SGHDT, CDR2 YYEEEE. The CDR3 loop reads CASSPRLDTEAFF. The CDR3 DNA reads TGTGCCAGCAGCCCCAGATTGGACACTGAAGCTTTCTTT.

This clone has only one observation. The chain uses TRBV15 and TRBJ2-3, with 7 bases matching TRBD2. The V and J ends lost 5 bases and 6 bases, in that order; junction bases with no gene match: 14. Germline CDR1 is LNHNV and CDR2 is YYDKDF (reference sequence). CDR3 length: 16 amino acids. The CDR3 region is CATSLSWGRAPDTQYF. The DNA for the CDR3 is TGTGCCACCAGCCTTTCTTGGGGGAGGGCCCCCGATACGCAGTATTTT.

The J gene is TRBJ2-1, the V gene TRBV10-3; tentative D call: TRBD1 (5 bases). V lost 6 bases to trimming and J lost 5 bases, with 17 bases between them. This CDR3 region has 15 residues. Germline V gives CDR1 ENHRY, CDR2 SYGVKD. CDR3 sequence (DNA): TGTGCCATCAGCCCTAGACAGAGGCAGGACAATGAGCAGTTCTTC. This gives the protein CAISPRQRQDNEQFF.

The rearrangement links TRBV2 to TRBJ2-7; 7 nucleotides align to TRBD2. CDR3 length equals 13 residues. Germline CDR1 and CDR2: SNHLY and FYNNEI. The junction had 7 bases not matched to a gene; V was cut back by 7 bases and J by 4 bases. The CDR3 bases are TGTGCCAGCACTCGGACTAGGCAATACGAGCAGTACTTC. The encoded protein is CASTRTRQYEQYF.

The chain carries TRBV6-1 and TRBJ1-1; perhaps TRBD1 as D (6 bases). Germline loops: CDR1 MNHNS, CDR2 SASEGT. The CDR3 consists of 13 residues. With 3 bases removed from V and 6 bases from J, the gap between germline ends came to 11 bases. CDR3 residues: CASSEGGAAEAFF. CDR3 bases: TGTGCCAGCAGTGAGGGGGGGGCGGCTGAAGCTTTCTTT.